This T cell receptor beta chain comes out of a study of blood T cell repertoires in COVID-19. The protocol was immunoSEQ multiplex PCR, while the TCRdb copy is restricted to in-frame clones and leaves out a portion. The sample includes some 270,000 clones, about 85% seen only once; the top ten take 0.87%. This CDR3 has 13 amino acids. The germline V gene encodes CDR1 LNHDA and CDR2 SQIVND (reference sequence). V lost 1 base and J lost 6, with 7 bases in between. The sample comprised peripheral blood. V usage is TRBV19 and J usage is TRBJ2-1; D is possibly TRBD2 (5 bases). The TCR was taken from a human donor with COVID-19, enrolled during active disease. The donor label of this sample is uncertain. As DNA, the CDR3 is TGTGCCAGTAGTATAGGACTACGCAATGAGCAGTTCTTC. This translates into CASSIGLRNEQFF. The complete variable domain, with remaining parts taken from reference TRBV19 and TRBJ2-1, reads DGGITQSPKYLFRKEGQNVTLSCEQNLNHDAMYWYRQDPGQGLRLIYYSQIVNDFQKGDIAEGYSVSREKKESFPLTVTSAQKNPTAFYLCASSIGLRNEQFFGPGTRLTVL.